This T cell receptor (beta chain) appears in the sequencing data of a study of early T cells in non-severe SARS-CoV-2 infection. Germline V gene data show CDR1 as SGHTA and CDR2 as FQGNSA. J was trimmed by 7 bases and V by 5 bases; bases with no gene match: 13. The length of the CDR3 is 16 residues. TCRdb re-called the 5' RACE reads through MiXCR, storing one row per CDR3 protein. The data hold roughly 61,000 distinct CDR3 sequences, with about 10% observed a single time. This receptor was obtained from an adult who was a healthcare worker with PCR-confirmed SARS-CoV-2 infection or an uninfected control (not recorded which). The sample was whole blood. V and J are TRBV7-2 and TRBJ2-1; 8 bases line up with TRBD2. The DNA of the CDR3 is TGTGCCAGCAGCCTCCCGGTAGCGGGACGTAGAAATGAGCAGTTCTTC. Translating gives CASSLPVAGRRNEQFF.